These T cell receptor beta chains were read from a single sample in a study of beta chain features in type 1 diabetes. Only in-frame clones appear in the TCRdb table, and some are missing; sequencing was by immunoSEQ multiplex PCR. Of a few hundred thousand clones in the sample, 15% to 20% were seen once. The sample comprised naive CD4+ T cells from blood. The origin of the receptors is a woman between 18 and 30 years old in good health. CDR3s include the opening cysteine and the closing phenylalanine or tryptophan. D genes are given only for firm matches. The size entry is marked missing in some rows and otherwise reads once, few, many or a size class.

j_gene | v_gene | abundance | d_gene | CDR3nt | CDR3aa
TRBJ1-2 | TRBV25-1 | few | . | TGTGCCAGCAGTGCTTCCCAGCGGCGTGAGGGCTACACCTTC | CASSASQRREGYTF
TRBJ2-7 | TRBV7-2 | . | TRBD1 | TGTGCCAGCAGCTTCGCAGGGGGTTACGAGCAGTACTTC | CASSFAGGYEQYF
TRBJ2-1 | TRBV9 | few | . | TGTGCCAGCAGCGGTCTCGGGAGCTCCTACAATGAGCAGTTCTTC | CASSGLGSSYNEQFF
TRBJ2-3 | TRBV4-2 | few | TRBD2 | TGTGCCAGCAGCGCCGGGGAGGGGACGCAGTATTTT | CASSAGEGTQYF
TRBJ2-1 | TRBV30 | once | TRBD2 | TGTGCCTGGACTGCGGGAGTTTCCTACAATGAGCAGTTCTTC | CAWTAGVSYNEQFF
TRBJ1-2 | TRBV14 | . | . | TGTGCCAGCAGCCACGGACAGATTGGCTACACCTTC | CASSHGQIGYTF
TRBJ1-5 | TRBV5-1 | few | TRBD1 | TGCGCCAGCAGCCCGGGACAGTATAGCAATCAGCCCCAGCATTTT | CASSPGQYSNQPQHF
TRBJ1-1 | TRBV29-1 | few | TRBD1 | TGCAGCGTTGACGCTAGTAGGACAGGGAGGAGGCCTATGAACACTGAAGCTTTCTTT | CSVDASRTGRRPMNTEAFF
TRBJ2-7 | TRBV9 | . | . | TGTGCCAGCAGCCCTCGTCCCGGGACTTCTTCCTACGAGCAGTACTTC | CASSPRPGTSSYEQYF
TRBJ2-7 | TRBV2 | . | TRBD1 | TGTGCCGGGGGACAGGGTCCGTACGAGCAGTACTTC | CAGGQGPYEQYF
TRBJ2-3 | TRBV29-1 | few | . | TGCAGCGTTAAAAGGGCGGGTGGAGATACGCAGTATTTT | CSVKRAGGDTQYF
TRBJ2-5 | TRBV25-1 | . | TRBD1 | TGTGCCAGTACAGACAGGGTTAAGACCCAGTACTTC | CASTDRVKTQYF
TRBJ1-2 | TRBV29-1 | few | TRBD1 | TGCAGCGTTACCCCGACAGGGGGTAGGGATGGCTACACCTTC | CSVTPTGGRDGYTF
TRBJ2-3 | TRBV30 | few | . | TGTGCCTGGAGGTCGGGTAACACAGATACGCAGTATTTT | CAWRSGNTDTQYF
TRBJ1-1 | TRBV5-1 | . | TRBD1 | TGCGCCAGCAGTCGGACCGGGACAGACAACACTGAAGCTTTCTTT | CASSRTGTDNTEAFF
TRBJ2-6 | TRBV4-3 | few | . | TGCGCCAGCAGCCAAGAGTCGCGGGGGGCCAACGTCCTGACTTTC | CASSQESRGANVLTF
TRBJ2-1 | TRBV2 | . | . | TGTGCCACCAACCCCGATCGTAGCGATGAGCAGTTCTTC | CATNPDRSDEQFF
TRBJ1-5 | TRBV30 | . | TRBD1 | TGTACCTGGGGCCGCGGACAGGGCGCTCAGCCCCAGCATTTT | CTWGRGQGAQPQHF
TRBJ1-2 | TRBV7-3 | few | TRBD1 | TGTGCCAGCAGTCGACAGGGCCACTATGGCTACACCTTC | CASSRQGHYGYTF
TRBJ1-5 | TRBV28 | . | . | TGTGCCAGCAGTCCGGGGGGGCATCAGCCCCAGCATTTT | CASSPGGHQPQHF
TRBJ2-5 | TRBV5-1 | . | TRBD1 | TGCGCCAGCAGCTTTTCAGGGGGCGAAGAGACCCAGTACTTC | CASSFSGGEETQYF
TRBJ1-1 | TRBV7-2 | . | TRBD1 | TGTGCCAGCAGCTCGGTGACAGGGCTTAACACTGAAGCTTTCTTT | CASSSVTGLNTEAFF
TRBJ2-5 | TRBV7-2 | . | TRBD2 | TGTGCCAGCAGCTCCCTAGCGGGAGGGCGGGAGACCCAGTACTTC | CASSSLAGGRETQYF
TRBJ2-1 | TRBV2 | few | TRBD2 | TGTGCCAGCAGTCCTGAGCGGGGGGGTTACAATGAGCAGTTCTTC | CASSPERGGYNEQFF
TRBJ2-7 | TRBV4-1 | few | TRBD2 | TGCGCCAGCAGCCTTTGGACTAGCGGGAGCTACGAGCAGTACTTC | CASSLWTSGSYEQYF
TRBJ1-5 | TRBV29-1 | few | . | TGCAGCGTTGCGACAGGAAGGAGACAGCCCCAGCATTTT | CSVATGRRQPQHF
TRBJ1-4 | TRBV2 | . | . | TGTGCCAGCAGTGGGGACTATAATGAAAAACTGTTTTTT | CASSGDYNEKLFF
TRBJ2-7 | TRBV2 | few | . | TGTGCCAGCAGTGGGACAGCCTACGAGCAGTACTTC | CASSGTAYEQYF